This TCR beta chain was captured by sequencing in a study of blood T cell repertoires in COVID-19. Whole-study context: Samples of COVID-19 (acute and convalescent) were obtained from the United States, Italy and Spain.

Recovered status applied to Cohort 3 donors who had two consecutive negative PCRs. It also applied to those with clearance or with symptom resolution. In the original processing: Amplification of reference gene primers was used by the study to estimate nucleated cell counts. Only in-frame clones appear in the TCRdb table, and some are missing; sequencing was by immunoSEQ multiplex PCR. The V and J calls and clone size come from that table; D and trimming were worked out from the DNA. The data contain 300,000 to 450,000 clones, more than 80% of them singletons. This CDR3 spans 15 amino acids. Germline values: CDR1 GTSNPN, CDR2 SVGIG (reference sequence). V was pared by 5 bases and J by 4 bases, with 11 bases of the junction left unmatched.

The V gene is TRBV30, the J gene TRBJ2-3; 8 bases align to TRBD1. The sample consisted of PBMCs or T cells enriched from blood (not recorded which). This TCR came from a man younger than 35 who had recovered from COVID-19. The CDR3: CAWSYRGFGADTQYF. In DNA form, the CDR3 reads TGTGCCTGGTCCTACAGGGGGTTCGGGGCAGATACGCAGTATTTT.